These 23 T cell receptor beta chains share one sample of origin, sequenced in a study of blood T cells in healthy people across ages (dated by TCRdb to the mid-2010s). Library preparation was by 5' RACE. Instrument used: Illumina HiSeq 2500. A second about 6 to 11 cycle PCR used a sample-barcoded 5' primer and a J-beta primer mix. TCRdb handled the public reads itself, with Q25 trimming in fastp and clone calling in MiXCR, and kept productive beta chains. Entries are consolidated by CDR3 protein sequence, retaining the most common genes and DNA. Present in this sample are more than 800,000 distinct CDR3 sequences, more than 35% of which were seen just once. The top ten hold about 20% of the sample. The sequenced sample was blood. The receptors originated from a woman in her fifties or sixties in good health.

This clonotype was seen many times. One end of the junction varies from germline; a read error may be responsible. J is TRBJ2-7 and V is TRBV3-1; the match to TRBD2 covers 7 bases. Germline values: CDR1 LGHDT, CDR2 YNNKEL (reference sequence). There are 16 residues in the CDR3. The CDR3 nucleotides read TGTGCCAGCAGCAAAGAGAGCGGGATCACCTCCTACGAGCAGTACTTC. This gives the protein CASSKESGITSYEQYF.

V gene TRBV6-1 combines with J gene TRBJ2-1; TRBD1 matches 9 bases. Per the germline V gene, CDR1 is MNHNS and CDR2 is SASEGT. J lost 11 bases, V lost 6 bases, and 11 bases had no gene match. The CDR3 consists of 14 residues. CDR3 sequence: CASSGDRAMGKQFF. CDR3 DNA sequence: TGTGCCAGCAGCGGGGACAGGGCAATGGGTAAGCAGTTCTTC.

V and J are TRBV28 and TRBJ2-4, with 10 bases matching TRBD1. The CDR3 has 16 residues. Germline trimming cut 5 bases from V and 3 bases from J; bases unmatched to any gene: 7. Germline lookup yields CDR1 MDHEN and CDR2 SYDVKM. The CDR3 region is CASSTTGGTGKNIQYF. The CDR3 DNA reads as TGTGCCAGCAGTACGACAGGGGGCACGGGCAAAAACATTCAGTACTTC.

As regards this clonotype: One end of the junction varies from germline; a read error may be responsible. The J gene is TRBJ2-7, the V gene TRBV10-3; perhaps TRBD1 as D (6 bases). CDR1 and CDR2 from the germline V gene are ENHRY and SYGVKD. CDR3 length equals 13 residues. The CDR3 coding sequence is TGTGTCATCAGCGACAGGTCCTCCTACGAGCAGTACTTC. Translation gives CVISDRSSYEQYF.

The chain couples TRBV4-2 to TRBJ2-7, with a possible D match to TRBD2 (6 bases). With the DNA end fitting TRBJ2-4 better, the J assignment may be wrong. CDR1 and CDR2 (germline): LGHNA, YNFKEQ. CDR3 size: 14 residues. The CDR3 sequence is CASSQGRGENIQYF. For the CDR3, the DNA is TGTGCCAGCAGCCAGGGACGCGGGGAAAACATTCAGTACTTC.

This clonotype has more than one count but fewer than ten. The gene calls are TRBV6-5 and TRBJ2-3; D remains ambiguous. Germline V gives CDR1 MNHEY, CDR2 SVGAGI. V was trimmed by 0 bases and J by 2 bases, leaving 12 bases between them. This CDR3 spans 16 amino acids. The CDR3 region is CASSYSSASVTDTQYF. The CDR3 DNA reads TGTGCCAGCAGTTACTCATCAGCGTCCGTCACAGATACGCAGTATTTT.

This clonotype was picked up a small number of times. This chain joins TRBV5-1 and TRBJ2-7, with D perhaps matching TRBD1 (5 bases). Germline-derived CDR1 and CDR2 are SGHRS and YFSETQ. Trimming cost V 0 bases and J 2 bases, with 12 bases left between them. CDR3 length: 15 residues. CDR3 coding DNA: TGCGCCAGCAGCTTGGGTCCAGGGTCAACCTACGAGCAGTACTTC. It codes for CASSLGPGSTYEQYF.

The J gene is TRBJ1-4, the V gene TRBV6-1; no clear D. Germline V gives CDR1 MNHNS, CDR2 SASEGT. The V end was cut by 7 bases, the J end by 4 bases, with 13 bases between. This CDR3 comprises 14 residues. In DNA, the CDR3 is TGTGCCAGCACACACATGACAAGTAATGAAAAACTGTTTTTT. Protein product: CASTHMTSNEKLFF.

This clonotype was found many times. The chain links TRBV6-5 to TRBJ2-7; no clear D. Trimming pared 2 bases from V and 0 bases from J, leaving 20 bases between. Germline CDR1 is MNHEY and CDR2 is SVGAGI. The CDR3 totals 18 residues. The CDR3 bases are TGTGCCAGCAGTTACGAAGAAGGTGCCGGCCCAGACTCCTACGAGCAGTACTTC. This sequence encodes CASSYEEGAGPDSYEQYF.

This clonotype was seen only once. The chain couples TRBV5-1 to TRBJ2-3; D gene unclear. Germline V gives CDR1 SGHRS, CDR2 YFSETQ. V lost 1 base, J lost 1 base, and 10 bases lay in between. There are 15 residues in the CDR3. CDR3 nucleotides: TGCGCCAGCAGCTTGCAGATCCTGGGCACAGATACGCAGTATTTT. Protein: CASSLQILGTDTQYF.

Many counts were recorded for this clonotype. V gene TRBV12-3 or TRBV12-4 combines with J gene TRBJ2-5; 11 bases match TRBD2. V lost 7 bases to trimming and J lost 5 bases; unmatched junction nucleotides: 9. The CDR3 covers 15 residues. CDR3: CASTRGSSGRETQYF. The CDR3, as DNA: TGTGCCAGCACCCGAGGGTCTAGCGGGAGGGAGACCCAGTACTTC.

The chain combines TRBV11-2 with TRBJ2-7; possible D gene TRBD1, 5 bases. V was shortened by 4 bases and J by 3 bases, with 10 bases between the two germline ends. Germline V gene data show CDR1 as SGHAT and CDR2 as FQNNGV. The CDR3 contains 13 residues. The DNA of the CDR3 is TGTGCCAGCAGCTACGGACAAGACTACGAGCAGTACTTC. It translates to CASSYGQDYEQYF. Based on the CDR3 plus reference TRBV11-2 and TRBJ2-7, the full variable domain is EAGVAQSPRYKIIEKRQSVAFWCNPISGHATLYWYQQILGQGPKLLIQFQNNGVVDDSQLPKDRFSAERLKGVDSTLKIQPAKLEDSAVYLCASSYGQDYEQYFGPGTRLTVT.

There are a few counts of this clonotype. The rearrangement joins TRBV29-1 to TRBJ1-1; D ambiguous. The CDR3 contains 10 residues. Germline-derived CDR1 and CDR2 are SQVTM and ANQGSEA. V lost 4 bases, J lost 8 bases, and 8 bases lay in between. For the CDR3, the DNA is TGCAGCGTTGGGGGTGTGGAAGCTTTCTTT. It codes for CSVGGVEAFF.

This clonotype was detected a few times. One end of the junction fails to match germline, which may point to a read error. J is TRBJ2-3 and V is TRBV12-3 or TRBV12-4; no reliable D call. The CDR3 has 11 residues. This CDR3 reads CAGRKTDTQYF. The CDR3 DNA follows: TGTGCCGGCAGGAAGACAGATACGCAGTATTTT.

This clonotype showed up just a few times. The chain recombines TRBV5-5 with TRBJ2-3; no definite D call. V lost 2 bases, J lost 2 bases, and 9 bases lay in between. Germline CDR1 and CDR2: SGHKS and YYEKEE (reference sequence). CDR3 size: 14 residues. CDR3 DNA sequence: TGTGCCAGCAGCTTCGCAACAGCCACAGATACGCAGTATTTT. Its protein product is CASSFATATDTQYF.

This clonotype was picked up a small number of times. At one end the junction does not follow the germline gene, possibly because of a read error. V and J are TRBV27 and TRBJ2-7; no reliable D call. This CDR3 is 16 amino acids long. Germline V gene sequence: CDR1 MNHEY, CDR2 SMNVEV (reference sequence). CDR3 sequence (DNA): TGTGCCAGCAGTATATCGGTTGGAGAGAGCTCCTACGAGCAGTACTTC. As protein: CASSISVGESSYEQYF.

This clonotype was seen only a few times. The chain couples TRBV14 to TRBJ2-6; D may be TRBD1 (5 bases). The germline gives CDR1 SGHDN, CDR2 FVKESK. The CDR3 runs 17 residues. The V end lost 0 bases, the J end lost 4 bases, and 13 bases lay between the germline ends. The chain's CDR3 is CASSQDARDSGANVLTF. For the CDR3, the DNA is TGTGCCAGCAGCCAAGACGCCAGGGATTCCGGGGCCAACGTCCTGACTTTC.

The chain is built from TRBV7-8 and TRBJ2-5; the D gene could be TRBD1 or TRBD2 (5 bases each). Germline V gives CDR1 SGHVS, CDR2 FQNEAQ. This CDR3 spans 16 amino acids. V was shortened by 5 bases and J by 2 bases, with 18 bases between the two germline ends. CDR3 sequence (DNA): TGTGCCAGCAGCCCGTTCGGGGCTGGCCTACAAGAGACCCAGTACTTC. As protein: CASSPFGAGLQETQYF.

The V gene is TRBV7-2, the J gene TRBJ2-1; D is ambiguous. Trimming cost V 5 bases and J 12 bases, with 14 bases left between them. This CDR3 is built from 12 residues. The germline V gene encodes CDR1 SGHTA and CDR2 FQGNSA. The CDR3 region is CASSPQLDGQFF. The CDR3 DNA reads as TGTGCCAGCAGCCCCCAGTTAGATGGGCAGTTCTTC.

The V gene is TRBV29-1, the J gene TRBJ2-5, with 7 bases identical to TRBD2. This CDR3 spans 14 amino acids. Germline CDR1 is SQVTM and CDR2 is ANQGSEA. V dropped 4 bases and J dropped 5; count of bases not matched to a gene: 10. CDR3 nucleotide sequence: TGCAGCGTTGTCCGGGGGGTTAGCGGCGAGACCCAGTACTTC. Protein: CSVVRGVSGETQYF.

The chain employs TRBV10-3 and TRBJ2-5; D is tentatively TRBD1 or TRBD2 (5 bases each). Germline-derived CDR1 and CDR2 are ENHRY and SYGVKD. The CDR3 contains 16 residues. V lost 4 bases to trimming and J lost 1 base, with 16 bases between them. CDR3 bases: TGTGCCATCAGTGGAGGGCCCACAGGAGGCCAAGAGACCCAGTACTTC. Amino acids: CAISGGPTGGQETQYF.

The chain recombines TRBV20-1 with TRBJ2-7; 13 nucleotides line up with TRBD2. The V and J ends lost 0 bases and 3 bases, in that order; junction bases with no gene match: 11. Germline CDR1 DFQATT, CDR2 SNEGSKA (reference sequence). CDR3 size: 18 residues. CDR3 in amino acids: CSARDPGLAGWEIYEQYF. DNA for the CDR3: TGCAGTGCTAGAGATCCGGGACTAGCGGGGTGGGAGATCTACGAGCAGTACTTC.

This clonotype was observed at least ten times. The chain carries TRBV29-1 and TRBJ2-7; D is unresolved. The CDR3 sequence is 13 residues long. V was clipped by 0 bases and J by 3 bases, with 9 bases between them. Germline CDR1 SQVTM, CDR2 ANQGSEA. The CDR3 DNA follows: TGCAGCGTTGAAGATTGGGAAAACTACGAGCAGTACTTC. Protein: CSVEDWENYEQYF.